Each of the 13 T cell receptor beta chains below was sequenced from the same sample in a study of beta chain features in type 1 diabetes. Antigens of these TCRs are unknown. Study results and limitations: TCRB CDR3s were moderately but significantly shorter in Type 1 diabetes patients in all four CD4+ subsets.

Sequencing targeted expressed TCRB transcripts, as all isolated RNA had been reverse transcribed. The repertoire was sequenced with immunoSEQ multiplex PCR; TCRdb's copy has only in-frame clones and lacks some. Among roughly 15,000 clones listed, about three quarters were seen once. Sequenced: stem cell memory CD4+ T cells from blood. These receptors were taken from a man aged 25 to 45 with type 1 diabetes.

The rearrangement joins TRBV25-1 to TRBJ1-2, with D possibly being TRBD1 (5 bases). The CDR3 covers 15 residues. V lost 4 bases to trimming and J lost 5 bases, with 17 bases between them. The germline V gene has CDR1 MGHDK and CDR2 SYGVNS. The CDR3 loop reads CASSGGAGRGYGYTF. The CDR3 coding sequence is TGTGCCAGCAGTGGCGGGGCTGGGCGAGGATATGGCTACACCTTC.

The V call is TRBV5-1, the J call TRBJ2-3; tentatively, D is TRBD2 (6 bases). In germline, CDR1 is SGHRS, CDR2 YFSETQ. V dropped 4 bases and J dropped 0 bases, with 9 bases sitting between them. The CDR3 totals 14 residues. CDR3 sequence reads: CASSTGTSTDTQYF. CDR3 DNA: TGCGCCAGCAGCACCGGGACTAGCACAGATACGCAGTATTTT.

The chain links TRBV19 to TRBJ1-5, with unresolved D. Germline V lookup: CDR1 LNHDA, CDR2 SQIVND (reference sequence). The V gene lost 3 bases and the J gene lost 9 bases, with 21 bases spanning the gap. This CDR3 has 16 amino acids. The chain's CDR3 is CASSMGSPRNHRPQHF. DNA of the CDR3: TGTGCCAGTAGTATGGGGAGCCCTAGGAACCATCGGCCCCAGCATTTT.

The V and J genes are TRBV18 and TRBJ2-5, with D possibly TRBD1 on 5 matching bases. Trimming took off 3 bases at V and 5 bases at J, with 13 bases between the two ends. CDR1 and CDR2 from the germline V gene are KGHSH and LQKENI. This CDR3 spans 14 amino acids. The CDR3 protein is CASSPQGHGETQYF. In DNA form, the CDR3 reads TGTGCCAGCTCACCCCAGGGCCATGGGGAGACCCAGTACTTC.

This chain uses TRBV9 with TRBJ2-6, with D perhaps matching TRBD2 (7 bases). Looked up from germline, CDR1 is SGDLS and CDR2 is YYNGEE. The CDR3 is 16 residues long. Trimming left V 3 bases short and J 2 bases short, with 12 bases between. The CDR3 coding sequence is TGTGCCAGCAGCGGGAGGGGGGGGCCTGGGGCCAACGTCCTGACTTTC. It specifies CASSGRGGPGANVLTF.

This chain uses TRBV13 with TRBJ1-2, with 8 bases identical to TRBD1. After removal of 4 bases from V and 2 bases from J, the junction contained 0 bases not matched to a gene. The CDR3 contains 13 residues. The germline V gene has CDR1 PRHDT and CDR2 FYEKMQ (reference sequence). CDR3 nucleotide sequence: TGTGCCAGCAGCTCAGGGGGCAACTATGGCTACACCTTC. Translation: CASSSGGNYGYTF. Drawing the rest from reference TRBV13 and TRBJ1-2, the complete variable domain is AAGVIQSPRHLIKEKRETATLKCYPIPRHDTVYWYQQGPGQDPQFLISFYEKMQSDKGSIPDRFSAQQFSDYHSELNMSSLELGDSALYFCASSSGGNYGYTFGSGTRLTVV.

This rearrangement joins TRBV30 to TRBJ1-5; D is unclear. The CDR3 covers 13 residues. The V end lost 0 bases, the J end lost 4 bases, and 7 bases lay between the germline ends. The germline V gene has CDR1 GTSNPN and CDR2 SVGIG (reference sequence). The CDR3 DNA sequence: TGTGCCTGGAGTGTAGCCGGGAATCAGCCCCAGCATTTT. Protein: CAWSVAGNQPQHF.

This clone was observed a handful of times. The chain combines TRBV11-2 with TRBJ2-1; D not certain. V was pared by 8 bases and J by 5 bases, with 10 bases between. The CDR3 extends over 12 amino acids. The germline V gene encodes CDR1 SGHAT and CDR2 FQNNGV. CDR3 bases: TGTGCCAGCGCTCCTGGGCACAATGAGCAGTTCTTC. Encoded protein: CASAPGHNEQFF.

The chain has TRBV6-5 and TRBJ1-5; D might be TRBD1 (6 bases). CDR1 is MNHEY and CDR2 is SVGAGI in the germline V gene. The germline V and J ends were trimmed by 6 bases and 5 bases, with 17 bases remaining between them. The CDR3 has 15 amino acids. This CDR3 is CASSLGGGPHQPQHF. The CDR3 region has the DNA TGTGCCAGCAGCCTGGGCGGGGGGCCGCATCAGCCCCAGCATTTT.

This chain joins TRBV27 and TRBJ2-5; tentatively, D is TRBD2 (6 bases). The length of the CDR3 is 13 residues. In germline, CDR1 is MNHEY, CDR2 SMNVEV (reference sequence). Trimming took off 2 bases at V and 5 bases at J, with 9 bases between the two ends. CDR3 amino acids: CASSLRREETQYF. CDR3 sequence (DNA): TGTGCCAGCAGTTTACGACGGGAGGAGACCCAGTACTTC.

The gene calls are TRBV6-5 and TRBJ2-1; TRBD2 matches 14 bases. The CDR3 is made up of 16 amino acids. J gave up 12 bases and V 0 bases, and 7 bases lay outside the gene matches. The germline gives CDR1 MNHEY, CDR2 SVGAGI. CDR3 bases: TGTGCCAGCAGTTACTCCGGACTAGCGGGGGGTCTCTGGCAGTTCTTC. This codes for CASSYSGLAGGLWQFF.

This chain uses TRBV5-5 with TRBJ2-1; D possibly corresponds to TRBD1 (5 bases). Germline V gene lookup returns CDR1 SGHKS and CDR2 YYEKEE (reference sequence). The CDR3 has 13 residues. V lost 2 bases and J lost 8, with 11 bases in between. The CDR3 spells CASSFTGLDEQFF. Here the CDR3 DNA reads TGTGCCAGCAGCTTCACAGGTCTCGATGAGCAGTTCTTC.

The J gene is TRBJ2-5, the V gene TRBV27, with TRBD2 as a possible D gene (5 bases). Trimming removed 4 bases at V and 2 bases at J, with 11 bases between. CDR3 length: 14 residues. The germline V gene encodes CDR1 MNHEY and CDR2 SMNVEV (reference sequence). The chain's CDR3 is CASSSVSGQETQYF. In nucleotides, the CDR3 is TGTGCCAGCAGTTCCGTCTCGGGGCAAGAGACCCAGTACTTC.